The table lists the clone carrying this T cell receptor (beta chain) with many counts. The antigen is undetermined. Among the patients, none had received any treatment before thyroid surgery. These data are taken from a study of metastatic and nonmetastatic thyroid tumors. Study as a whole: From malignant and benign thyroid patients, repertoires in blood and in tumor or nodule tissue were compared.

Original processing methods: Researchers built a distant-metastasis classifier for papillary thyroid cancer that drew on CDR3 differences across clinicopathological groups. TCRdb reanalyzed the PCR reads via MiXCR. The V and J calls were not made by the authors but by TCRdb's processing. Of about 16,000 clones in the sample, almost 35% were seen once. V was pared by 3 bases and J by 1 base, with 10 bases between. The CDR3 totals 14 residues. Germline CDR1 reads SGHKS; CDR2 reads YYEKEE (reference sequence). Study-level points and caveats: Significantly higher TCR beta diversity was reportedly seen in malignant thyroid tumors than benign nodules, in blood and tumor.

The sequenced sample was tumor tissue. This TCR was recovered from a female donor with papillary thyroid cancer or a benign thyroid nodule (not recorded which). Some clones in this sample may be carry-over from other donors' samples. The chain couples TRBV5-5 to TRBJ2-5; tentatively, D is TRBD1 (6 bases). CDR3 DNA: TGTGCCAGCAGCTCGGACAGCAGCCAAGAGACCCAGTACTTC. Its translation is CASSSDSSQETQYF.